These T cell receptor beta chains were read from a single sample in a study of blood T cell repertoires in COVID-19. Produced via immunoSEQ multiplex PCR; TCRdb's table is partial and in-frame only. The data show about 180,000 clones, 80% to 85% seen once. The sequenced material came from peripheral blood. The receptors stem from a woman aged 40-49 years with COVID-19, enrolled during active disease. The CDR3 runs from the conserved cysteine through the conserved F or W. A D gene is named only where the DNA matches it firmly. Rows give clone size only sometimes, using once, few, many, or a class for an expanded clone.

TGCGCCAGCAGCTTGGGGGGAGCGGGGGCCGGTCAAGAGACCCAGTACTTC	CASSLGGAGAGQETQYF	TRBD2	.	TRBJ2-5	TRBV5-1
TGTGCCAGTAGTACCGGCCAGGGTAAAGGTCAGCCCCAGCATTTT	CASSTGQGKGQPQHF	.	.	TRBJ1-5	TRBV19
TGTGCCAGTAGTATAGATACCACAGGGAATGAAAAACTGTTTTTT	CASSIDTTGNEKLFF	.	once	TRBJ1-4	TRBV19
TGTGCCAGCAGCTTATCCCCGAGGGACAATGAGCAGTTCTTC	CASSLSPRDNEQFF	.	once	TRBJ2-1	TRBV11-2
TGTGCCAGCGCTTCCGGGACAGGGGGCACAGATACGCAGTATTTT	CASASGTGGTDTQYF	TRBD1	.	TRBJ2-3	TRBV2
TGCGCCAGCAGCTTGGGGGATAGCGGGGAGACCCAGTACTTC	CASSLGDSGETQYF	TRBD2	.	TRBJ2-5	TRBV5-1
TGCAGCGCGCTGGGGGACTTAAGCACAGATACGCAGTATTTT	CSALGDLSTDTQYF	.	.	TRBJ2-3	TRBV29-1
TGTGCCAGCAGACCCATAGGGACTTCAGGCTATGGCTACACCTTC	CASRPIGTSGYGYTF	.	.	TRBJ1-2	TRBV28
TGTGCCAGCAGTCGGACTACCAACTATGGCTACACCTTC	CASSRTTNYGYTF	.	.	TRBJ1-2	TRBV12-3/TRBV12-4
TGTGCCAGCAGGGAGACAGGGCCCCACTCTGGAAACACCATATATTTT	CASRETGPHSGNTIYF	TRBD1	.	TRBJ1-3	TRBV27
TGTGCCACCAGTGATTTAGGCAGGCCGTCCGACACCGGGGAGCTGTTTTTT	CATSDLGRPSDTGELFF	.	.	TRBJ2-2	TRBV24-1
TGTGCCAGCACCCGCCCAGGACTAGCGGCACTAGCCAAAAACATTCAGTACTTC	CASTRPGLAALAKNIQYF	TRBD2	.	TRBJ2-4	TRBV28
TGTGCCAGCAGTTTAGGGCCGAATCAGCCCCAGCATTTT	CASSLGPNQPQHF	.	.	TRBJ1-5	TRBV27
TGTGCCAGCAGTGACAGGGGTCGGACCTACAATGAGCAGTTCTTC	CASSDRGRTYNEQFF	.	once	TRBJ2-1	TRBV2
TGTGCCAGTAGTGGCCCCTGGACAGGGACCACCTACGAGCAGTACTTC	CASSGPWTGTTYEQYF	TRBD1	.	TRBJ2-7	TRBV19
TGCGCCAGCAGCTCAAGCGGGAGAGAGGGGTACGAGCAGTACTTC	CASSSSGREGYEQYF	TRBD2	.	TRBJ2-7	TRBV5-1
TGCGCCAGCAGCTGGGGACAGAACACTGAAGCTTTCTTT	CASSWGQNTEAFF	.	.	TRBJ1-1	TRBV5-1
TGTGCCACCAGCAGAGGCACAGGGGGTTGGGAGCCCCAGCATTTT	CATSRGTGGWEPQHF	TRBD1	.	TRBJ1-5	TRBV15
TGTGCCATCAGTGCCGGGGGAGGAAACTATGGCTACACCTTC	CAISAGGGNYGYTF	.	.	TRBJ1-2	TRBV10-3
TGTGCCAGCAGCCGACTCGGACAGCCCCAGCATTTT	CASSRLGQPQHF	.	.	TRBJ1-5	TRBV11-2
TGTGCCAGCAGTTATGACGGACAGGGAGGGGAAAAACTGTTTTTT	CASSYDGQGGEKLFF	TRBD1	once	TRBJ1-4	TRBV6-5
TGTGCCAGCTCACCACAAATGACTAGCGGGAGACGGGATACGCAGTATTTT	CASSPQMTSGRRDTQYF	TRBD2	.	TRBJ2-3	TRBV18
TGCGCCAGCAGCTTGCACCGGACAGCCTCCTACGAGCAGTACTTC	CASSLHRTASYEQYF	.	.	TRBJ2-7	TRBV5-1
TGTGCCAGCAGCTCGCGGGGGTACAGCACAGATACGCAGTATTTT	CASSSRGYSTDTQYF	TRBD2	.	TRBJ2-3	TRBV11-2
TGTGCCAGCAGCCAAGTTCCACAGAGCAATCAGCCCCAGCATTTT	CASSQVPQSNQPQHF	.	.	TRBJ1-5	TRBV3-1/TRBV3-2